What follows describes a single T cell receptor beta chain. The antigen is unknown. The PCR had 60 Vbeta and 13 Jbeta primers. Method: immunoSEQ multiplex PCR; TCRdb's copy keeps in-frame clones and lacks some. The sample records fewer than 140,000 clones, about 70% being singletons. This sample is part of a study of cytomegalovirus exposure and HLA in healthy donors. Study context: Sequencing of about 179 million T cells in an earlier analysis found 95 million to 120 million unique TCR beta sequences. The study, taken as a whole, reports: It was approximately 150 TCR beta chains that were listed as cytomegalovirus-associated. Likely technical artifact: a cluster of highly shared sequence variants. CMV antigen specificity was confirmed in vitro for three CMV-associated chains.

The CDR3 totals 15 residues. V gave up 4 bases and J gave up 12 bases; unmatched junction bases: 11. Germline CDR1 reads MNHEY; CDR2 reads SVGAGI. The receptor comes from a boy aged 5 to 17 in good health and CMV-seronegative. Sequencing input: PBMCs. The chain couples TRBV6-5 to TRBJ2-6, with 8 bases lining up with TRBD2. The CDR3 is CASSSSWTSHGVLTF. The CDR3 DNA is TGTGCCAGCAGTTCTTCTTGGACTAGCCACGGCGTCCTGACTTTC.